This entry lists 23 T cell receptor beta chains sequenced from one sample in a study of blood T cell repertoires in COVID-19. Assay used: immunoSEQ multiplex PCR; TCRdb lists only in-frame clones, some missing. The sample has 250,000 or so clones; 86% are singletons. The sequenced material came from peripheral blood. Every receptor here comes from a man between 35 and 55 years old with active or convalescent COVID-19.

The J gene is TRBJ2-3, the V gene TRBV5-1, with TRBD2 identical over 8 bases. The CDR3 length is 17 residues. Per the germline V gene, CDR1 is SGHRS and CDR2 is YFSETQ. Losses at the gene ends were 0 bases for V and 1 base for J; bases not matched to a gene: 7. CDR3 DNA sequence: TGCGCCAGCAGCTTGGCCCGGCAGCGGGGGCGCACAGATACGCAGTATTTT. Amino acid sequence: CASSLARQRGRTDTQYF.

This clone was seen a few times. The chain is built from TRBV6-5 and TRBJ1-2; 8 nucleotides agree with TRBD1. CDR1 is MNHEY, CDR2 SVGAGI, per germline. V dropped 6 bases and J dropped 4; count of bases not matched to a gene: 7. The CDR3 runs to 14 residues. The CDR3 region has the DNA TGTGCCAGCAGGAGTAGACAGGGGTTCTATGGCTACACCTTC. Translating it yields CASRSRQGFYGYTF.

The chain is built from TRBV5-1 and TRBJ2-1; 9 nucleotides align to TRBD2. Germline V gene data show CDR1 as SGHRS and CDR2 as YFSETQ. V was clipped by 2 bases and J by 10 bases; unmatched bases: 10. The CDR3 runs to 15 residues. The CDR3 protein is CASSFVPSGASEQFF. The CDR3 region has the DNA TGCGCCAGCAGCTTTGTCCCTAGCGGGGCCTCAGAGCAGTTCTTC.

The gene calls are TRBV5-1 and TRBJ2-5; 7 bases map to TRBD2. Per the germline V gene, CDR1 is SGHRS and CDR2 is YFSETQ. The CDR3 runs to 15 residues. Losses at the gene ends were 4 bases for V and 4 bases for J; bases not matched to a gene: 10. CDR3 sequence reads: CASSTGLGKIETQYF. Written as DNA, the CDR3 is TGCGCCAGCAGCACCGGACTAGGCAAAATAGAGACCCAGTACTTC.

This chain's CDR3 is CASNFPLAGEYEQYF. The CDR3 bases are TGCGCCAGCAATTTCCCACTAGCGGGGGAGTACGAGCAGTACTTC. This chain connects TRBV10-2 to TRBJ2-7; 11 positions match TRBD2. CDR1 is WSHSY and CDR2 is SAAADI in the germline V gene. This CDR3 is 15 amino acids long. The J segment lost 4 bases and the V segment lost 7 bases, leaving 9 bases of the junction unmatched.

The CDR3 DNA sequence: TGTGCCAGCAGTTTGCCCCCCGGGGGGAGCAATGAGCAGTTCTTC. It translates to CASSLPPGGSNEQFF. V usage is TRBV6-6 and J usage is TRBJ2-1, with 7 positions matching TRBD2. CDR1 and CDR2 (germline): MNHNY, SVGAGI (reference sequence). The V and J ends lost 4 bases and 6 bases, in that order; junction bases with no gene match: 9. This CDR3 comprises 15 residues.

V gene TRBV11-2 combines with J gene TRBJ2-3; 11 bases map to TRBD2. The CDR3 loop spans 16 amino acids. Germline CDR1 is SGHAT and CDR2 is FQNNGV. V was pared by 5 bases and J by 3 bases, with 7 bases of the junction left unmatched. This chain's CDR3 is CASSRSGGEGTDTQYF. The CDR3 nucleotides are TGTGCCAGCAGCCGTAGCGGGGGGGAGGGGACAGATACGCAGTATTTT.

Points on this clone: Other nucleotide sequences from this sample produce the same CDR3. V gene TRBV4-1 combines with J gene TRBJ2-7; D ambiguous. The CDR3 is 12 residues long. From germline, CDR1 is MGHRA and CDR2 YSYEKL. The V end was cut by 3 bases, the J end by 6 bases, with 9 bases between. This CDR3 reads CASSHPGGEQYF. Written as DNA, the CDR3 is TGCGCCAGCAGCCACCCCGGTGGCGAGCAGTACTTC.

The chain joins TRBV5-1 to TRBJ1-2; 7 bases are a match to TRBD1. This CDR3 spans 12 amino acids. With 4 bases clipped from V and 12 bases from J, the junction kept 9 bases outside the gene matches. Per germline, CDR1 SGHRS and CDR2 YFSETQ. CDR3 coding DNA: TGCGCCAGCAGCATAACAGGGGCCGCTAACACCTTC. Its translation is CASSITGAANTF.

This clone was seen just once. V gene TRBV11-3 combines with J gene TRBJ1-1; D is possibly TRBD1 (6 bases). Trimming removed 1 base at V and 0 bases at J, with 9 bases between. CDR1 SGHNT and CDR2 YENEEA come from the germline V gene. This CDR3 comprises 15 residues. In DNA, the CDR3 is TGTGCCAGCAGCTTAGTAAACAGGGTGAACACTGAAGCTTTCTTT. Its translation is CASSLVNRVNTEAFF.

V and J are TRBV6-5 and TRBJ1-5, with TRBD1 as a possible D gene (6 bases). Germline CDR1 reads MNHEY; CDR2 reads SVGAGI. This CDR3 contains 14 residues. Deletions cut 5 bases from V and 5 bases from J, with 13 bases between. The CDR3 DNA reads TGTGCCAGCAGTCCTCAGGGGTCCCATCAGCCCCAGCATTTT. It encodes CASSPQGSHQPQHF.

The V gene is TRBV20-1, the J gene TRBJ2-7; 7 positions agree with TRBD1. V lost 6 bases to trimming and J lost 10 bases; unmatched junction nucleotides: 9. CDR3 length equals 11 residues. In germline, CDR1 is DFQATT, CDR2 SNEGSKA (reference sequence). CDR3 region: CSADTDRAQYF. CDR3 sequence (DNA): TGCAGTGCCGATACAGACAGGGCACAGTACTTC.

The genes are TRBV5-5 and TRBJ2-7; the match to TRBD2 covers 11 bases. V dropped 4 bases and J dropped 0; count of bases not matched to a gene: 6. The CDR3 is 16 amino acids. CDR1 SGHKS and CDR2 YYEKEE come from the germline V gene (reference sequence). The CDR3 nucleotides are TGTGCCAGCAGCCCCCGACTAGCGGGGTCCTCCTACGAGCAGTACTTC. As protein: CASSPRLAGSSYEQYF.

CDR3 in amino acids: CASSSSGGAGSEQYF. Here the CDR3 DNA reads TGCGCCAGCAGCTCCTCAGGGGGCGCGGGTAGCGAGCAGTACTTC. V and J are TRBV5-1 and TRBJ2-7; TRBD1 matches 8 bases. V was clipped by 3 bases and J by 6 bases; unmatched bases: 11. This CDR3 has 15 amino acids. Looked up from germline, CDR1 is SGHRS and CDR2 is YFSETQ.

The rearrangement joins TRBV9 to TRBJ1-1; TRBD1 aligns across 10 bases. The CDR3 totals 13 residues. With V trimmed by 3 bases and J by 7 bases, 3 bases remained unmatched. The germline CDR1 and CDR2 sequences are SGDLS and YYNGEE. The CDR3 region is CASSGTGGFEAFF. The DNA of the CDR3 is TGTGCCAGCAGCGGGACAGGGGGTTTTGAAGCTTTCTTT. The full variable domain, completed using reference TRBV9 and TRBJ1-1, is DSGVTQTPKHLITATGQRVTLRCSPRSGDLSVYWYQQSLDQGLQFLIQYYNGEERAKGNILERFSAQQFPDLHSELNLSSLELGDSALYFCASSGTGGFEAFFGQGTRLTVV.

This chain connects TRBV5-1 to TRBJ2-7, with 8 bases identical to TRBD1. This CDR3 is 14 amino acids long. With V trimmed by 0 bases and J by 7 bases, 6 bases remained unmatched. Germline lookup yields CDR1 SGHRS and CDR2 YFSETQ. The CDR3 reads CASSLVQGGSEQYF. For the CDR3, the DNA is TGCGCCAGCAGCTTGGTACAGGGGGGTTCAGAGCAGTACTTC.

The chain combines TRBV5-1 with TRBJ1-4, with D unresolved. The CDR3 consists of 15 residues. With 0 bases removed from V and 1 base from J, the gap between germline ends came to 7 bases. Germline V gene lookup returns CDR1 SGHRS and CDR2 YFSETQ. The CDR3 DNA reads as TGCGCCAGCAGCTTGGAGTCAGGAACTAATGAAAAACTGTTTTTT. Translation gives CASSLESGTNEKLFF.

The chain has TRBV30 and TRBJ2-5, with 8 nucleotides matching TRBD1. Germline V CDR1 and CDR2: GTSNPN, SVGIG (reference sequence). The J segment lost 5 bases and the V segment lost 2 bases, leaving 10 bases of the junction unmatched. The CDR3 contains 15 residues. The CDR3 spells CAWSTRTGLEETQYF. CDR3 coding DNA: TGTGCCTGGAGTACCCGGACAGGGCTAGAGGAGACCCAGTACTTC.

V gene TRBV30 combines with J gene TRBJ2-4; tentatively, D is TRBD1 (5 bases). This CDR3 is built from 18 residues. Germline V gene lookup returns CDR1 GTSNPN and CDR2 SVGIG (reference sequence). V shed 1 base and J shed 0 bases, with 19 bases lying between them. The CDR3 sequence is CAWSDGRALRRAKNIQYF. DNA of the CDR3: TGTGCCTGGAGTGACGGCAGGGCCCTTAGACGAGCCAAAAACATTCAGTACTTC.

The chain links TRBV27 to TRBJ2-2; D remains ambiguous. In germline, CDR1 is MNHEY, CDR2 SMNVEV (reference sequence). The V end was cut by 5 bases, the J end by 4 bases, with 8 bases between. The CDR3 contains 13 residues. In nucleotides, the CDR3 is TGTGCCAGCAGTATTATTCCCACCGGGGAGCTGTTTTTT. Protein: CASSIIPTGELFF.

A few counts support this clone. The chain combines TRBV12-3 or TRBV12-4 with TRBJ1-1, with D unresolved. The CDR3 sequence is 10 residues long. V dropped 8 bases and J dropped 7 bases, with 8 bases sitting between them. The DNA for the CDR3 is TGTGCCAGCGGCTTCAGTGAAGCTTTCTTT. This sequence encodes CASGFSEAFF.

The chain uses TRBV19 and TRBJ1-3, with D maybe TRBD1 (5 bases). This CDR3 comprises 16 residues. Per germline, CDR1 LNHDA and CDR2 SQIVND (reference sequence). V lost 6 bases and J 0 bases, leaving 15 bases between the germline ends. This CDR3 is CASRKEAQGSGNTIYF. Written as DNA, the CDR3 is TGTGCCAGTAGGAAAGAGGCCCAGGGCTCTGGAAACACCATATATTTT.

This clone was seen once. This sequence joins TRBV30 and TRBJ2-1, with D unresolved. CDR1 GTSNPN and CDR2 SVGIG come from the germline V gene (reference sequence). V was trimmed by 0 bases and J by 9 bases, leaving 6 bases between them. The CDR3 loop spans 11 amino acids. The CDR3 DNA is TGTGCCTGGAGTGTACAGACTGAGCAGTTCTTC. Amino acids: CAWSVQTEQFF.